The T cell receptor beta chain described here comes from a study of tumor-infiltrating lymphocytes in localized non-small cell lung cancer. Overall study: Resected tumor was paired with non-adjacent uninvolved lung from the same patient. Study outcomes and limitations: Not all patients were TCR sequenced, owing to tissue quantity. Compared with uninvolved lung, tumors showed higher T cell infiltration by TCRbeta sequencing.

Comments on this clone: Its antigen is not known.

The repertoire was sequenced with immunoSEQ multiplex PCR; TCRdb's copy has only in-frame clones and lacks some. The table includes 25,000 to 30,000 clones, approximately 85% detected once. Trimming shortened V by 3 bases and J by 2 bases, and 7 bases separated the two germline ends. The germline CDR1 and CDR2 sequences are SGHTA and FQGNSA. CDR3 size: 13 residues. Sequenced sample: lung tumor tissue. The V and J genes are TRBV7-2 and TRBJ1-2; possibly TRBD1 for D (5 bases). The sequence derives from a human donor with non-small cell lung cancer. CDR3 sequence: CASSFQGNYGYTF. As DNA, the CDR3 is TGTGCCAGCAGCTTTCAGGGAAACTATGGCTACACCTTC.